These T cell receptor beta chains were read from a single sample in a study of blood T cell repertoires in COVID-19. TCRdb's table, derived via immunoSEQ multiplex PCR, lists solely in-frame clones and lacks some. This table holds more than 85,000 clones, about 88% found once. Sequencing was performed on peripheral blood. All receptors come from a middle-aged man with active or convalescent COVID-19. Each CDR3 is given with its conserved first and last residue. Each record gives: V gene, CDR3 protein.

V: TRBV10-3
CDR3: CAAHRGNYGYTF

V: TRBV5-1
CDR3: CASRTGLNDYGYTF

V: TRBV6-5
CDR3: CASSYSRDRIYEQYF

V: TRBV3-1/TRBV3-2
CDR3: CASRQGYQETQYF

V: TRBV6-4
CDR3: CASSIAGAGDTQYF

V: TRBV19
CDR3: CASSIEGQGRVRQFF

V: TRBV27
CDR3: CASSLTLTTASTDTQYF

V: TRBV28
CDR3: CASSQSGGGPYNEQFF

V: TRBV23-1
CDR3: CASSQSRDQPQHF

V: TRBV30
CDR3: CAWSLGQGAYNEQFF

V: TRBV19
CDR3: CASSIAGRSNQPQHF

V: TRBV19
CDR3: CASRIAGSSYNEQFF

V: TRBV27
CDR3: CASSTLGQVNEKLFF

V: TRBV7-8
CDR3: CASSLGGTTSTDTQYF

V: TRBV7-6
CDR3: CASSFKSLADTQYF

V: TRBV19
CDR3: CASSPGASGETQYF

V: TRBV6-6
CDR3: CASSQLAGGRTSTDTQYF

V: TRBV9
CDR3: CASSPLGGSYNEQFF

V: TRBV12-3/TRBV12-4
CDR3: CASSLGGAYGYTF

V: TRBV7-9
CDR3: CASVAGGRQSEQFF

V: TRBV27
CDR3: CASSSTGRTGYGYTF

V: TRBV3-1/TRBV3-2
CDR3: CASSPWPSFNYGYTF

V: TRBV15
CDR3: CATSKDRREQYF

V: TRBV7-2
CDR3: CASSPRDRGGNEQFF

V: TRBV5-4
CDR3: CASSSGNSGNTIYF

V: TRBV5-1
CDR3: CASSLGGQYSYEQYF

V: TRBV6-5
CDR3: CASLRIANEKLFF

V: TRBV6-5
CDR3: CASSYSGTDSYGYTF

V: TRBV5-1
CDR3: CASSAGQGGGGTEAFF

V: TRBV12-5
CDR3: CASADGTVGYGYTF

V: TRBV6-9
CDR3: CASSYPREGMDYGYTF

V: TRBV6-5
CDR3: CASSLQGAYSPLHF

V: TRBV30
CDR3: CAWTQSGANVLTF

V: TRBV11-3
CDR3: CASSLASGGEQFF

V: TRBV5-1
CDR3: CASSSQWRGATDTQYF

V: TRBV25-1
CDR3: CASSEDRGQGETQYF

V: TRBV7-9
CDR3: CASSLVVGATGELFF

V: TRBV29-1
CDR3: CSVETGTGWGGYTF

V: TRBV7-2
CDR3: CASSGQGANTGELFF

V: TRBV11-3
CDR3: CASSPSGSRHEQFF

V: TRBV5-1
CDR3: CASSLGAGLETQYF

V: TRBV18
CDR3: CASSPLSQGTEAFF

V: TRBV7-6
CDR3: CASSSGTGGGQPQHF